These T cell receptor beta chains were read from a single sample in a study of cytomegalovirus exposure and HLA in healthy donors. Generated by immunoSEQ multiplex PCR, the TCRdb table keeps only in-frame clones and is missing some. The sample contains some 160,000 clones, around 73% of which appear only once. Source material: PBMCs. These receptors were obtained from a male donor in good health and CMV-seronegative. Each CDR3 is given with its conserved first and last residue.

V: TRBV6-1; CDR3: CATGQDGDTQYF
V: TRBV2; CDR3: CASKRYRVYGELFF
V: TRBV7-3; CDR3: CASSLIGGTGGFGELFF
V: TRBV7-3; CDR3: CASSLGPPVYPGGYTF
V: TRBV7-6; CDR3: CASSFSQGAYEQYF
V: TRBV7-3; CDR3: CASSRRGSGEQFF
V: TRBV27; CDR3: CASSSPDFPYGYTF
V: TRBV28; CDR3: CASSSGTTKNIQYF
V: TRBV11-3; CDR3: CASSLEGRNYEQYF
V: TRBV7-8; CDR3: CASRLAGTSNVLTF
V: TRBV19; CDR3: CASSIVPGTEAFF
V: TRBV18; CDR3: CASSLGMNTEAFF
V: TRBV7-8; CDR3: CASRPRPQGIPNYGYTF
V: TRBV6-6; CDR3: CASRTGGTDTQYF
V: TRBV7-8; CDR3: CASSSGLAGYEQYF
V: TRBV5-1; CDR3: CASSFLGAPTEAFF
V: TRBV5-6; CDR3: CASSDGTTGTYNEQFF
V: TRBV7-9; CDR3: CASSLFGLAGASAQFF
V: TRBV5-1; CDR3: CASSLVVSGANVLTF
V: TRBV4-1; CDR3: CASSQVGGYEQYF
V: TRBV28; CDR3: CASSPPTGTVPTSTDTQYF
V: TRBV4-3; CDR3: CASSQEGVSGANVLTF
V: TRBV29-1; CDR3: CSVAGVGNQPQHF
V: TRBV9; CDR3: CASSVGPGVDSTQYF
V: TRBV7-6; CDR3: CASSSGGRANTGELFF
V: TRBV28; CDR3: CASSLPTSTNEKLFF
V: TRBV5-1; CDR3: CASSLTSGRLEQYF
V: TRBV5-1; CDR3: CASKVGGGVNYGYTF
V: TRBV6-5; CDR3: CASSYGVSSYNEQFF
V: TRBV5-4; CDR3: CASSLGAGDSPLHF
V: TRBV6-1; CDR3: CASSRDRGLEQFF
V: TRBV5-1; CDR3: CASSFGEFTDTQYF
V: TRBV18; CDR3: CASSPNRASNQPQHF
V: TRBV6-1; CDR3: CASRHREGFYNEQFF
V: TRBV7-8; CDR3: CASSLGHREKLFF
V: TRBV7-9; CDR3: CASSSPPGGGRETQYF
V: TRBV6-5; CDR3: CASSYSRTGDTEAFF
V: TRBV25-1; CDR3: CASSKDRDWDTQYF
V: TRBV6-1; CDR3: CASSEGGVNYGYTF
V: TRBV9; CDR3: CASSATGTQPQHF
V: TRBV6-5; CDR3: CASSSEPQGSGELFF
V: TRBV7-2; CDR3: CASSPTQGGSNQPQHF
V: TRBV6-5; CDR3: CASTQGQGTYEQYF